The clone carrying this TCR beta chain was counted between two and nine times. The antigen remains undetermined. This sample was included in a study of CD8 T cells in ankylosing spondylitis. General study results and limits: Researchers report that disease-linked clones proved CD8+ and relatively rare in peripheral blood. What appeared characteristic of ankylosing spondylitis blood was a TCR beta motif of under 10 highly homologous variants.

Using its own MiXCR run on the 5' RACE reads, TCRdb lists one record per CDR3 protein. The sample includes 350,000 to 450,000 distinct CDR3 sequences, 20% of them seen just once. This TCR came from a male donor with ankylosing spondylitis or in good health (not recorded which). Sequenced material: blood, either unsorted or a sorted T cell fraction (not recorded which).

CDR3 loop: CASRLSGYQETQYF. In DNA form, the CDR3 reads TGCGCCAGCAGGCTATCAGGGTACCAAGAGACCCAGTACTTC. This sequence joins TRBV5-1 and TRBJ2-5, with a possible D match to TRBD1 (5 bases). Germline CDR1 SGHRS, CDR2 YFSETQ. V was pared by 5 bases and J by 0 bases, with 11 bases between. This CDR3 is built from 14 residues.